Presented here are 16 T cell receptor beta chains from one specimen sequenced in a study of CD8+ T cells in alopecia areata. Investigators isolated RNA and reverse transcribed it into cDNA to act as the sequencing template. The assay was immunoSEQ multiplex PCR, and TCRdb's table has in-frame clones only and misses some. The top ten clones hold around an eighth of a sample with 9,500 to 15,000 clones, around three fifths of them seen once. It was from alopecia areata patients that lesional scalp punch biopsies and peripheral blood were collected. Material for sequencing was skin. These TCRs come from a human donor with alopecia areata.

The chain links TRBV15 to TRBJ1-5, with D possibly matching TRBD1 (6 bases). Germline CDR1 reads LNHNV; CDR2 reads YYDKDF (reference sequence). V lost 0 bases and J 8 bases, leaving 17 bases between the germline ends. The CDR3 extends over 16 amino acids. The CDR3 region is CATSRDWDTGREPQHF. The CDR3, as DNA: TGTGCCACCAGCAGAGATTGGGACACAGGGAGGGAGCCCCAGCATTTT.

The V gene is TRBV27, the J gene TRBJ2-7; D remains ambiguous. CDR1 is MNHEY and CDR2 is SMNVEV in the germline V gene (reference sequence). Trimming left V 2 bases short and J 2 bases short, with 7 bases between. CDR3 length equals 13 residues. The CDR3 loop is CASSLGRAYEQYF. In DNA, the CDR3 is TGTGCCAGCAGTTTAGGCAGAGCCTACGAGCAGTACTTC.

V is TRBV6-5 and J is TRBJ2-1; D is undetermined. Trimming shortened V by 5 bases and J by 10 bases, and 15 bases separated the two germline ends. CDR3 length: 13 residues. Germline V gene lookup returns CDR1 MNHEY and CDR2 SVGAGI. The CDR3 DNA is TGTGCCAGCAGTGATATTGTAGATAGCGAGCAGTTCTTC. This sequence encodes CASSDIVDSEQFF.

This clone was recorded a few times. The chain has TRBV29-1 and TRBJ2-1, with D possibly matching TRBD2 (5 bases). Germline values: CDR1 SQVTM, CDR2 ANQGSEA. V lost 0 bases, J lost 6 bases, and 18 bases lay in between. This CDR3 spans 16 amino acids. The CDR3 protein is CSVEDLASGGLNEQFF. In nucleotides, the CDR3 is TGCAGCGTTGAAGATCTGGCCAGCGGAGGCCTCAATGAGCAGTTCTTC.

As to this clone: The junction and the germline gene differ at one end; a read error may be behind it. The rearrangement joins TRBV4-2 to TRBJ2-2; TRBD2 aligns across 10 bases. The CDR3 is made up of 18 amino acids. Per the germline V gene, CDR1 is LGHNA and CDR2 is YNFKEQ. In DNA form, the CDR3 reads TGTGCCAGCAGCCCAGAAAAAACTAGCGGGATGAACAACGGGGAGCTGTTTTTT. Its translation: CASSPEKTSGMNNGELFF.

J is TRBJ2-7 and V is TRBV5-1; no firm D call. The V gene's germline CDR1 is SGHRS and CDR2 YFSETQ. V was trimmed by 3 bases and J by 1 base, leaving 8 bases between them. This CDR3 has 13 residues. CDR3 amino acids: CASSSTRSYEQYF. The CDR3 DNA is TGCGCCAGCAGCTCCACGCGTTCCTACGAGCAGTACTTC.

V gene TRBV11-3 combines with J gene TRBJ2-1, with D tentatively TRBD2 (5 bases). CDR1 is SGHNT, CDR2 YENEEA, per germline. The length of the CDR3 is 14 residues. The ends were cut back, 3 bases at V and 4 bases at J, with 10 bases in the middle. The CDR3 coding sequence is TGTGCCAGCAGCTTCGCGGGTAGATACAATGAGCAGTTCTTC. Protein: CASSFAGRYNEQFF.

The CDR3: CATSRGVFSGRSHNEQFF. The DNA of the CDR3 is TGTGCCACCAGCAGAGGGGTGTTTAGCGGGAGGAGCCACAATGAGCAGTTCTTC. The chain combines TRBV15 with TRBJ2-1, with TRBD2 matching over 10 bases. This CDR3 is 18 amino acids long. The junction had 11 bases not matched to a gene; V was cut back by 1 base and J by 5 bases. The germline V gene encodes CDR1 LNHNV and CDR2 YYDKDF (reference sequence).

Of note for this clone: One end of the junction does not line up with germline, which may come from a read error. This chain joins TRBV2 and TRBJ2-7; the match to TRBD2 covers 7 bases. Germline CDR1 and CDR2: SNHLY and FYNNEI. The CDR3 extends over 16 amino acids. The CDR3 here is CASREDLGLLVDEQYF. CDR3 coding DNA: TGTGCCAGCAGGGAAGACCTGGGACTATTAGTGGACGAGCAGTACTTC. Supplemented by reference TRBV2 and TRBJ2-7, the full variable domain reads EPEVTQTPSHQVTQMGQEVILRCVPISNHLYFYWYRQILGQKVEFLVSFYNNEISEKSEIFDDQFSVERPDGSNFTLKIRSTKLEDSAMYFCASREDLGLLVDEQYFGPGTRLTVT.

This clone has just a few counts. This chain joins TRBV5-1 and TRBJ2-5; D call uncertain. This CDR3 has 17 amino acids. The germline CDR1 and CDR2 sequences are SGHRS and YFSETQ. Trimming took off 0 bases at V and 0 bases at J, with 15 bases between the two ends. The chain's CDR3 is CASSLEWAREYQETQYF. In DNA form, the CDR3 reads TGCGCCAGCAGCTTGGAGTGGGCTAGAGAATACCAAGAGACCCAGTACTTC.

The V call is TRBV20-1, the J call TRBJ2-3, with D uncertain. CDR3 length equals 11 residues. Germline V CDR1 and CDR2: DFQATT, SNEGSKA (reference sequence). V lost 6 bases, J lost 0 bases, and 4 bases lay in between. The CDR3 DNA reads as TGCAGTGCCCTTAGCACAGATACGCAGTATTTT. This translates into CSALSTDTQYF.

The chain uses TRBV16 and TRBJ2-3; perhaps TRBD1 as D (5 bases). The CDR3 is 17 amino acids. Trimming stripped 1 base from V and 0 bases from J, with 14 bases between. CDR1 and CDR2 (germline): KGHSY, FQNENV. CDR3 protein: CASSQYAGWQSTDTQYF. CDR3 nucleotides: TGTGCCAGCAGCCAATACGCAGGGTGGCAGAGCACAGATACGCAGTATTTT.

This clone came up a few times. This chain uses TRBV7-3 with TRBJ2-1, with 8 bases aligning to TRBD1. The V and J ends lost 0 bases and 4 bases, in that order; junction bases with no gene match: 8. Looked up from germline, CDR1 is SGHTA and CDR2 is FQGTGA. This CDR3 has 17 residues. In DNA, the CDR3 is TGTGCCAGCAGCTTAACTGGGGTCAGGGGGCCTTACAATGAGCAGTTCTTC. This encodes CASSLTGVRGPYNEQFF. Full variable domain (outside the CDR3, taken from reference TRBV7-3 and TRBJ2-1): GAGVSQTPSNKVTEKGKYVELRCDPISGHTALYWYRQSLGQGPEFLIYFQGTGAADDSGLPNDRFFAVRPEGSVSTLKIQRTERGDSAVYLCASSLTGVRGPYNEQFFGPGTRLTVL.

This chain uses TRBV7-9 with TRBJ2-5, with D maybe TRBD1 (9 bases). The CDR3 sequence is 19 residues long. V was trimmed by 5 bases and J by 3 bases, leaving 28 bases between them. Germline lookup yields CDR1 SEHNR and CDR2 FQNEAQ (reference sequence). Here the CDR3 reads CASSPPQGAGISGKETQYF. CDR3 in DNA: TGTGCCAGCAGCCCACCACAGGGGGCTGGGATTAGCGGGAAAGAGACCCAGTACTTC.

The chain uses TRBV6-1 and TRBJ2-7, with a weak D call TRBD2 (5 bases). The CDR3 loop spans 13 amino acids. Trimming left V 8 bases short and J 4 bases short, with 15 bases between. Per germline, CDR1 MNHNS and CDR2 SASEGT. CDR3 sequence reads: CASSFEGRYEQYF. The DNA of the CDR3 is TGTGCCAGCTCCTTCGAGGGAAGGTACGAGCAGTACTTC.

The genes are TRBV4-1 and TRBJ2-1; D is perhaps TRBD1 (6 bases). V was clipped by 1 base and J by 0 bases, with 13 bases between them. Germline loops: CDR1 MGHRA, CDR2 YSYEKL. The CDR3 has 17 residues. CDR3 region: CASSQGPARGSYNEQFF. As DNA, the CDR3 is TGCGCCAGCAGCCAAGGTCCGGCCAGGGGCTCCTACAATGAGCAGTTCTTC.